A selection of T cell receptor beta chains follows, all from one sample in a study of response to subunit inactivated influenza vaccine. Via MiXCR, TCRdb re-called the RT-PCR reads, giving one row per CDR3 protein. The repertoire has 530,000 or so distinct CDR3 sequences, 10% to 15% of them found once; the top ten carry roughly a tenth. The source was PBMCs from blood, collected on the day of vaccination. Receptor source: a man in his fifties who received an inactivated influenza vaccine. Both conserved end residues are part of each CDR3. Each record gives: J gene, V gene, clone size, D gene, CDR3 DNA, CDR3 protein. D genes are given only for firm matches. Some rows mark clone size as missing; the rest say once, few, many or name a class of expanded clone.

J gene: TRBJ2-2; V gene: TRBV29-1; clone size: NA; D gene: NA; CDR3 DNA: TGCAGCGTTGAAATTTCGAGGGTCACCGGGGAGCTGTTTTTT; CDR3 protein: CSVEISRVTGELFF
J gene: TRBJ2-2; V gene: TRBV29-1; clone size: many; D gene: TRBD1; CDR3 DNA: TGCAGCGTTGGGTTTGGGACAGCGAACACCGGGGAGCTGTTTTTT; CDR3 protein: CSVGFGTANTGELFF
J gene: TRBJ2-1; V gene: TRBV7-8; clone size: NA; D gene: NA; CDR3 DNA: TGTGCCAGCAGCTCTACCCAGACTAGGGATCCGGGTGAGCAGTTCTTC; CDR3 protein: CASSSTQTRDPGEQFF
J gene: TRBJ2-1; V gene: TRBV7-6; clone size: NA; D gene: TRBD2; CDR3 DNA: TGTGCCAGCAGCCCAAGGACTAGCGGGGACAATGAGCAGTTCTTC; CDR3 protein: CASSPRTSGDNEQFF
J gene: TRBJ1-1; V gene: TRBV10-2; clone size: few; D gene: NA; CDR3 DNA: TGCGCCAGCAGTGATATTAGTGAAGCTTTCTTT; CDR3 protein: CASSDISEAFF
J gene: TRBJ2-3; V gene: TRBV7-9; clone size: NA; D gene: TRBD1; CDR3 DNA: TGTGCCAGCAGCAGAGACAGGGGGCCTAGCACAGATACGCAGTATTTT; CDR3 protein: CASSRDRGPSTDTQYF
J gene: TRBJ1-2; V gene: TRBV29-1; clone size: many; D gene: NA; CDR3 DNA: TGCAGCGCCGAGGGCGATTCGAAAGGCTACACCTTC; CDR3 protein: CSAEGDSKGYTF
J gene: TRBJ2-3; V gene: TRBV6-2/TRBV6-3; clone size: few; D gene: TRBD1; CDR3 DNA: TGTGCCAGCAGTTACTCGATACACAGGGGGGACACAGATACGCAGTATTTT; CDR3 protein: CASSYSIHRGDTDTQYF
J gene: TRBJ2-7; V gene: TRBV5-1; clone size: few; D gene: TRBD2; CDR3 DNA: TGCGCCAGCAGCTCACAAACTAGCGGAGGCACCTACGAGCAGTACTTC; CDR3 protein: CASSSQTSGGTYEQYF
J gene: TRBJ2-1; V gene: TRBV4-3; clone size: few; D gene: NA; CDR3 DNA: TGCGCCAGCAGCCTTACGCGGTCCCCCGCGGGAAGGGTCAATGAGCAGTTCTTC; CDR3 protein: CASSLTRSPAGRVNEQFF
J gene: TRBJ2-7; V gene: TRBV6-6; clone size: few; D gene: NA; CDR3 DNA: TGTGCCAGCATTGGTGCCTCCTACGAGCAGTACTTC; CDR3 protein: CASIGASYEQYF
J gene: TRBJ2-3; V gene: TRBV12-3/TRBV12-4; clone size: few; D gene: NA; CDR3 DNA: TGTGCCAGCAGTTTAGCTAGAGCTAGAGCAGATACGCAGTATTTT; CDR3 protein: CASSLARARADTQYF
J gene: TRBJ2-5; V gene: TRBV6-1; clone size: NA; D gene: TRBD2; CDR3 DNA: TGTGCCAGCAGCGTCGGGACTACGGAGACCCAGTACTTC; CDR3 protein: CASSVGTTETQYF
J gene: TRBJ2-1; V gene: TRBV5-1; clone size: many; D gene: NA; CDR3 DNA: TGCGCCAGCAGCTTGGATGGTGGGTTCTCCTACAATGAGCAGTTCTTC; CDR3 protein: CASSLDGGFSYNEQFF
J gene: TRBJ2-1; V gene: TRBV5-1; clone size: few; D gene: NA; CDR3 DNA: TGCGCCAGCAGCTTGGACCCGGGGAGGAGCAATGAGCAGTTCTTC; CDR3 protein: CASSLDPGRSNEQFF
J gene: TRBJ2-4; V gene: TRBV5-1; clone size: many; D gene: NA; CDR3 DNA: TGCGCCAGCAGCTTGGCCGGACAGATCGAAAACATTCAGTACTTC; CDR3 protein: CASSLAGQIENIQYF
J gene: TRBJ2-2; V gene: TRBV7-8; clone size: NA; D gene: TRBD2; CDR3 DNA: TGTGCCAGCAGCTCACCCCTCGGGCGGGAGTCAGGCGCCGGGGAGCTGTTTTTT; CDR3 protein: CASSSPLGRESGAGELFF
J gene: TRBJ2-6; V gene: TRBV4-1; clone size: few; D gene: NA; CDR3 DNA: TGCGCCAGCAGCCAGCCCATAGGCGCCAACGTCCTGACTTTC; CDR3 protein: CASSQPIGANVLTF
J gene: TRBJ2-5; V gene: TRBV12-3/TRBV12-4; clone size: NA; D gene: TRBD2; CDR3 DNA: TGTGCCAGCAGCGCCACCGGGACTAGCGGGAGGGCCCTCGGTAAAGAGACCCAGTACTTC; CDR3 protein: CASSATGTSGRALGKETQYF
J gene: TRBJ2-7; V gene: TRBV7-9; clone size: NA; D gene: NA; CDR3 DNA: TGTGCCAGCAGCTATAGCGGAGTCTACGAGCAGTACTTC; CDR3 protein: CASSYSGVYEQYF